The 17 T cell receptor beta chains reported below all come from one sample, sequenced in a study of shared clonotypes between healthy human individuals. Using immunoSEQ multiplex PCR, the repertoire was profiled, and TCRdb retains in-frame clones only, with some absent. The data hold about 1.5 million clones, with 98% observed a single time. The sample taken for sequencing was naive CD4+ T cells sorted from blood. The subset was: CD45RA+ positively selected. These receptors originate from a man aged 25 to 45 in good health.

The chain combines TRBV10-3 with TRBJ2-1; TRBD2 is a possible D gene (6 bases). Germline V lookup: CDR1 ENHRY, CDR2 SYGVKD. Between the trimmed V and J ends, which lost 4 bases and 5 bases, there was a span of 12 bases. This CDR3 contains 14 residues. The CDR3 loop is CAISVGGRNNEQFF. The CDR3 DNA is TGTGCCATCAGTGTTGGTGGGAGGAACAATGAGCAGTTCTTC.

This clone was detected once. This rearrangement joins TRBV19 to TRBJ1-4, with 7 bases matching TRBD1. V was clipped by 6 bases and J by 8 bases; unmatched bases: 12. The germline V gene encodes CDR1 LNHDA and CDR2 SQIVND (reference sequence). CDR3 length: 15 amino acids. DNA of the CDR3: TGTGCCAGTAGCGGAGGGGCAGGGGGAGAAGAAAAACTGTTTTTT. This gives the protein CASSGGAGGEEKLFF.

The V gene is TRBV5-8, the J gene TRBJ2-1, with TRBD2 matching 8 bases. The germline gives CDR1 SGHTS, CDR2 YDEGEE. The CDR3 has 15 residues. Trimming removed 5 bases from V and 0 bases from J; junction bases left unmatched: 4. The CDR3 sequence is CASRMSGSSYNEQFF. CDR3 nucleotides: TGTGCCAGCAGAATGAGCGGGAGCTCCTACAATGAGCAGTTCTTC.

This chain uses TRBV19 with TRBJ1-1; 12 positions match TRBD1. Germline V gene sequence: CDR1 LNHDA, CDR2 SQIVND (reference sequence). This CDR3 spans 17 amino acids. The ends lost 2 bases at V and 6 bases at J; junction bases unmatched: 10. The CDR3 sequence: CASSIRGQGAPLAEAFF. In DNA, the CDR3 is TGTGCCAGTAGTATAAGGGGACAGGGGGCGCCGCTCGCTGAAGCTTTCTTT.

The V gene is TRBV5-1, the J gene TRBJ2-1; no reliable D call. The germline V gene encodes CDR1 SGHRS and CDR2 YFSETQ. Trimming removed 0 bases from V and 5 bases from J, with 12 bases in between. This CDR3 region has 15 residues. The CDR3 spells CASSLGITTNNEQFF. As DNA, the CDR3 is TGCGCCAGCAGCTTGGGTATCACCACAAACAATGAGCAGTTCTTC. The full variable domain, rest sourced from reference TRBV5-1 and TRBJ2-1, is KAGVTQTPRYLIKTRGQQVTLSCSPISGHRSVSWYQQTPGQGLQFLFEYFSETQRNKGNFPGRFSGRQFSNSRSEMNVSTLELGDSALYLCASSLGITTNNEQFFGPGTRLTVL.

The chain combines TRBV5-1 with TRBJ2-5; TRBD1 matches at 12 bases. Germline values: CDR1 SGHRS, CDR2 YFSETQ. The CDR3 covers 15 residues. After removal of 4 bases from V and 5 bases from J, the junction contained 6 bases not matched to a gene. CDR3 nucleotides: TGCGCCAGCAGCCCGAGGGGGACAGGGGGCGAGACCCAGTACTTC. Translated, it gives CASSPRGTGGETQYF.

This clone is a singleton in its sample. The CDR3 reads CASSLAGGYTF. The CDR3 DNA sequence: TGTGCCAGTAGCCTGGCAGGCGGCTACACCTTC. V usage is TRBV19 and J usage is TRBJ1-2; D is ambiguous. Trimming shortened V by 6 bases and J by 8 bases, and 10 bases separated the two germline ends. CDR3 length: 11 residues. The germline CDR1 and CDR2 sequences are LNHDA and SQIVND (reference sequence).

Notes on this clone: The sample holds other DNA sequences that translate to the same CDR3. The chain carries TRBV9 and TRBJ2-2; D is possibly TRBD1 (8 bases). CDR1 SGDLS and CDR2 YYNGEE come from the germline V gene. CDR3 length: 15 amino acids. The V and J ends lost 2 bases and 3 bases respectively, with 11 bases between them. For the CDR3, the DNA is TGTGCCAGCAGCGTCACAGGGGGGGACACCGGGGAGCTGTTTTTT. This gives the protein CASSVTGGDTGELFF. Together with reference TRBV9 and TRBJ2-2, the CDR3 gives the full variable domain: DSGVTQTPKHLITATGQRVTLRCSPRSGDLSVYWYQQSLDQGLQFLIQYYNGEERAKGNILERFSAQQFPDLHSELNLSSLELGDSALYFCASSVTGGDTGELFFGEGSRLTVL.

The V call is TRBV11-1, the J call TRBJ2-1; D may be TRBD1 (6 bases). V lost 2 bases to trimming and J lost 2 bases, with 10 bases between them. This CDR3 comprises 15 residues. Germline CDR1 and CDR2: SGHAT and FQDESV (reference sequence). The CDR3 nucleotides are TGTGCCAGCAGCTTACCTCCAGGGGCCTACAATGAGCAGTTCTTC. This sequence encodes CASSLPPGAYNEQFF.

V is TRBV7-2 and J is TRBJ2-1, with TRBD1 identical over 10 bases. The CDR3 covers 16 residues. The junction had 5 bases not matched to a gene; V was cut back by 5 bases and J by 1 base. The germline CDR1 and CDR2 sequences are SGHTA and FQGNSA. CDR3: CASSTPGQGSYNEQFF. As DNA, the CDR3 is TGTGCCAGCAGCACCCCGGGACAGGGGTCCTACAATGAGCAGTTCTTC.

For this clone: The sample holds other DNA sequences that translate to the same CDR3. The chain uses TRBV9 and TRBJ2-1, with TRBD2 matching over 10 bases. This CDR3 is 16 amino acids long. CDR1 and CDR2 from the germline V gene are SGDLS and YYNGEE. V gave up 0 bases and J gave up 4 bases; unmatched junction bases: 4. The DNA for the CDR3 is TGTGCCAGCAGCGTAGCCGCTAGCGGGAGATACAATGAGCAGTTCTTC. Translation: CASSVAASGRYNEQFF. The whole variable domain, filled in from reference TRBV9 and TRBJ2-1, reads DSGVTQTPKHLITATGQRVTLRCSPRSGDLSVYWYQQSLDQGLQFLIQYYNGEERAKGNILERFSAQQFPDLHSELNLSSLELGDSALYFCASSVAASGRYNEQFFGPGTRLTVL.

The CDR3 nucleotides read TGTGCCAGTAGTATGGCTAGCGGGAGCGGGGAGCTGTTTTTT. Its translation is CASSMASGSGELFF. The J gene is TRBJ2-2, the V gene TRBV19; 10 bases match TRBD2. The CDR3 contains 14 residues. Losses at the gene ends were 3 bases for V and 7 bases for J; bases not matched to a gene: 2. Germline lookup yields CDR1 LNHDA and CDR2 SQIVND (reference sequence).

The chain combines TRBV4-1 with TRBJ1-1; possible D gene TRBD1, 6 bases. Germline values: CDR1 MGHRA, CDR2 YSYEKL. The CDR3 is made up of 14 amino acids. V lost 4 bases to trimming and J lost 3 bases, with 12 bases between them. CDR3 residues: CASSPPRGDTEAFF. CDR3 sequence (DNA): TGCGCCAGCAGCCCCCCGAGGGGGGACACTGAAGCTTTCTTT.

CDR3 nucleotides: TGTGCCATTAGGACAGGGGGTATTGCAGATACGCAGTATTTT. Its protein product is CAIRTGGIADTQYF. The gene calls are TRBV10-3 and TRBJ2-3; 10 bases are shared with TRBD1. Per germline, CDR1 ENHRY and CDR2 SYGVKD. J lost 4 bases, V lost 9 bases, and 7 bases had no gene match. This CDR3 is built from 14 residues.

The rearrangement joins TRBV5-1 to TRBJ1-1; D is uncertain. Germline lookup yields CDR1 SGHRS and CDR2 YFSETQ. The V and J ends lost 0 bases and 4 bases respectively, with 7 bases between them. The CDR3 sequence is 13 residues long. CDR3 DNA: TGCGCCAGCAGCTTGGCGACTCTCACTGAAGCTTTCTTT. Residues: CASSLATLTEAFF.

J is TRBJ2-3 and V is TRBV19; the match to TRBD2 covers 7 bases. The germline gives CDR1 LNHDA, CDR2 SQIVND (reference sequence). The CDR3 loop spans 15 amino acids. V dropped 4 bases and J dropped 1; count of bases not matched to a gene: 5. The CDR3 reads CASSTGGVGTDTQYF. The CDR3 DNA reads TGTGCCAGTAGTACGGGAGGAGTGGGCACAGATACGCAGTATTTT.

Points on this clone: The same CDR3 can be traced to other DNA sequences in this sample. The rearrangement joins TRBV27 to TRBJ2-6, with D unresolved. The CDR3 runs to 13 residues. Germline V gene sequence: CDR1 MNHEY, CDR2 SMNVEV (reference sequence). The ends were cut back, 5 bases at V and 4 bases at J, with 6 bases in the middle. The CDR3 coding sequence is TGTGCCAGCAGTCGGCCGGGGGCCAACGTCCTGACTTTC. It yields the protein CASSRPGANVLTF.